The 25 T cell receptor beta chains in this list originate from one sample, sequenced in a study of cytomegalovirus exposure and HLA in healthy donors. In the PCR, 60 Vbeta and 13 Jbeta primers were used. Generated by immunoSEQ multiplex PCR, the TCRdb table keeps only in-frame clones and is missing some. The table lists some 120,000 clones, approximately 85% of them singletons. The sequenced sample consisted of PBMCs. Source of these receptors: a woman in her thirties in good health and CMV-seropositive.

As to this clone: The identical CDR3 is also encoded by other nucleotide sequences in the sample. The chain recombines TRBV6-5 with TRBJ2-7; 13 bases are a match to TRBD2. The germline V gene has CDR1 MNHEY and CDR2 SVGAGI. This CDR3 spans 15 amino acids. V lost 6 bases to trimming and J lost 3 bases; unmatched junction nucleotides: 5. The DNA of the CDR3 is TGTGCCAGCAGCTCTAGACTAGCGGGAGGCTACGAGCAGTACTTC. Its translation is CASSSRLAGGYEQYF.

The chain uses TRBV18 and TRBJ2-1, with D tentatively TRBD2 (6 bases). The V gene lost 6 bases and the J gene lost 2 bases, with 17 bases spanning the gap. Germline loops: CDR1 KGHSH, CDR2 LQKENI. CDR3 length: 16 amino acids. The CDR3 nucleotides are TGTGCCAGCTCTAACCTCGGAGGGGTACCCTACAATGAGCAGTTCTTC. This codes for CASSNLGGVPYNEQFF. The whole variable domain, remainder taken from reference TRBV18 and TRBJ2-1, is NAGVMQNPRHLVRRRGQEARLRCSPMKGHSHVYWYRQLPEEGLKFMVYLQKENIIDESGMPKERFSAEFPKEGPSILRIQQVVRGDSAAYFCASSNLGGVPYNEQFFGPGTRLTVL.

There are a few counts of this clone. This chain joins TRBV4-1 and TRBJ2-3; 8 nucleotides line up with TRBD2. Germline lookup yields CDR1 MGHRA and CDR2 YSYEKL. Trimming cost V 4 bases and J 6 bases; bases outside gene matches: 9. The CDR3 extends over 15 amino acids. CDR3 DNA sequence: TGCGCCAGCAGCCGAGTTAGCGGGGAGGCGGATACGCAGTATTTT. Translated: CASSRVSGEADTQYF.

This chain joins TRBV5-6 and TRBJ2-4, with 10 bases fitting TRBD2. The CDR3 totals 12 residues. The junction had 4 bases not matched to a gene; V was cut back by 2 bases and J by 14 bases. Germline values: CDR1 SGHDT, CDR2 YYEEEE. CDR3 nucleotide sequence: TGTGCCAGCAGCTTACCTAGCGGGAGAAAGTACTTC. Its protein is CASSLPSGRKYF.

The chain joins TRBV4-1 to TRBJ2-5, with TRBD1 identical over 10 bases. The J call could be wrong; TRBJ2-7 is a better fit for the DNA end. This CDR3 comprises 15 residues. The germline gives CDR1 MGHRA, CDR2 YSYEKL. The CDR3 region has the DNA TGCGCCAGCAGCCTCCCGGGACAGGGGTTCTACGAGCAGTACTTC. Its translation is CASSLPGQGFYEQYF.

V usage is TRBV7-9 and J usage is TRBJ1-4; perhaps TRBD1 as D (6 bases). Germline V gives CDR1 SEHNR, CDR2 FQNEAQ (reference sequence). Trimming left V 0 bases short and J 8 bases short, with 16 bases between. The CDR3 runs 16 residues. The CDR3, as DNA: TGTGCCAGCAGCTTAGCGCAGAACAGGGCGTTGGAAAAACTGTTTTTT. As protein: CASSLAQNRALEKLFF.

The rearrangement links TRBV10-2 to TRBJ2-1; TRBD2 matches 8 bases. Germline CDR1 is WSHSY and CDR2 is SAAADI. The CDR3 is 17 residues long. V was clipped by 7 bases and J by 4 bases; unmatched bases: 15. The CDR3 is CASTRRVAGGQYNEQFF. CDR3 DNA sequence: TGCGCCAGCACTAGGAGGGTTGCGGGAGGTCAATACAATGAGCAGTTCTTC.

V usage is TRBV7-9 and J usage is TRBJ2-7; 9 nucleotides match TRBD1. The junction had 6 bases not matched to a gene; V was cut back by 4 bases and J by 5 bases. The CDR3 extends over 14 amino acids. CDR1 is SEHNR and CDR2 is FQNEAQ in the germline V gene (reference sequence). CDR3 sequence: CASSSWDRAHEQYF. The CDR3 nucleotides are TGTGCCAGCAGCTCCTGGGACAGGGCCCACGAGCAGTACTTC.

This chain links TRBV5-8 with TRBJ1-1, with D unresolved. This CDR3 has 15 residues. V was pared by 0 bases and J by 5 bases, with 14 bases between. Germline loops: CDR1 SGHTS, CDR2 YDEGEE. The CDR3 DNA sequence: TGTGCCAGCAGCTTGGGAGGAGGGTTCCATACTGAAGCTTTCTTT. Its translation is CASSLGGGFHTEAFF.

The chain joins TRBV4-1 to TRBJ2-7, with 7 bases matching TRBD1. Trimming took 4 bases from V and 2 from J; bases not matched to a gene: 5. This CDR3 contains 14 residues. Germline CDR1 and CDR2: MGHRA and YSYEKL. The CDR3 loop reads CASSRGTAPYEQYF. CDR3 DNA: TGCGCCAGCAGCCGAGGGACAGCTCCCTACGAGCAGTACTTC.

The chain carries TRBV4-1 and TRBJ1-5; TRBD1 might be the D (6 bases). Germline V gene data show CDR1 as MGHRA and CDR2 as YSYEKL. This CDR3 comprises 15 residues. V shed 4 bases and J shed 5 bases, with 15 bases lying between them. As DNA, the CDR3 is TGCGCCAGCAGCCCGCGACAGGTCAAGGATCAGCCCCAGCATTTT. Protein product: CASSPRQVKDQPQHF.

The chain combines TRBV6-1 with TRBJ2-3; 9 bases agree with TRBD2. The CDR3 spans 17 residues. Germline loops: CDR1 MNHNS, CDR2 SASEGT. After removal of 2 bases from V and 2 bases from J, the junction contained 8 bases not matched to a gene. The CDR3 loop is CASSETRVAGDTDTQYF. For the CDR3, the DNA is TGTGCCAGCAGTGAAACGAGGGTAGCGGGGGACACAGATACGCAGTATTTT.

The chain carries TRBV9 and TRBJ2-3; the match to TRBD1 covers 8 bases. The germline V gene encodes CDR1 SGDLS and CDR2 YYNGEE. Trimming at V came to 2 bases and at J to 3 bases, leaving 5 bases not matched to a gene. CDR3 length: 15 residues. Written as DNA, the CDR3 is TGTGCCAGCAGCGTCAGACAGGGGAGGACAGATACGCAGTATTTT. Encoded protein: CASSVRQGRTDTQYF.

The chain recombines TRBV19 with TRBJ2-1, with 9 bases aligning to TRBD2. The germline V gene encodes CDR1 LNHDA and CDR2 SQIVND (reference sequence). V dropped 1 base and J dropped 12; count of bases not matched to a gene: 4. This CDR3 is 13 amino acids long. CDR3 sequence (DNA): TGTGCCAGTAGTATAGGACTAGCGGACCGGCAGTTCTTC. It is translated as CASSIGLADRQFF.

This chain links TRBV11-2 with TRBJ2-1; D is possibly TRBD2 (5 bases). Deletions cut 1 base from V and 0 bases from J, with 10 bases between. The CDR3 has 16 amino acids. Germline V CDR1 and CDR2: SGHAT, FQNNGV. CDR3 residues: CASSLGPGSSYNEQFF. The DNA for the CDR3 is TGTGCCAGCAGCTTAGGTCCGGGGAGCTCCTACAATGAGCAGTTCTTC.

The count of this clone is one. The rearrangement joins TRBV5-4 to TRBJ2-4; D possibly corresponds to TRBD1 (7 bases). The CDR3 sequence is 16 residues long. CDR1 is SGHNT, CDR2 YYREEE, per germline (reference sequence). V lost 3 bases, J lost 2 bases, and 15 bases lay in between. CDR3 protein: CASSYGQEGTKNIQYF. As DNA, the CDR3 is TGTGCCAGCAGCTACGGACAGGAGGGGACCAAAAACATTCAGTACTTC.

The chain carries TRBV28 and TRBJ1-5; the D gene is possibly TRBD1 (5 bases). The V end was cut by 10 bases, the J end by 0 bases, with 16 bases between. Germline CDR1 is MDHEN and CDR2 is SYDVKM. This CDR3 is built from 15 residues. DNA of the CDR3: TGTGCCACCTCCGACGGGACTTATAGCAATCAGCCCCAGCATTTT. Translation gives CATSDGTYSNQPQHF. Complete variable domain (other parts from reference TRBV28 and TRBJ1-5): DVKVTQSSRYLVKRTGEKVFLECVQDMDHENMFWYRQDPGLGLRLIYFSYDVKMKEKGDIPEGYSVSREKKERFSLILESASTNQTSMYLCATSDGTYSNQPQHFGDGTRLSIL.

This clone came up once. This chain joins TRBV10-2 and TRBJ2-3, with D perhaps matching TRBD2 (6 bases). V dropped 10 bases and J dropped 4 bases, with 12 bases sitting between them. The CDR3 contains 12 residues. CDR1 is WSHSY and CDR2 is SAAADI in the germline V gene. The CDR3 region is CATAGLPDTQYF. The CDR3 DNA reads as TGCGCCACCGCGGGACTGCCAGATACGCAGTATTTT.

CDR3 bases: TGTGCCAGCAGCCTCAGAGGGATCCAAGAGACCCAGTACTTC. As protein: CASSLRGIQETQYF. The chain has TRBV9 and TRBJ2-5; D possibly corresponds to TRBD2 (5 bases). The germline V gene has CDR1 SGDLS and CDR2 YYNGEE. Trimming stripped 4 bases from V and 1 base from J, with 11 bases between. The CDR3 has 14 residues.

The chain recombines TRBV28 with TRBJ2-2; 7 nucleotides line up with TRBD1. The germline CDR1 and CDR2 sequences are MDHEN and SYDVKM. This CDR3 has 15 residues. The ends lost 3 bases at V and 7 bases at J; junction bases unmatched: 8. This chain's CDR3 is CASSFLQGLHGELFF. CDR3 nucleotide sequence: TGTGCCAGCAGTTTCCTACAGGGGTTGCACGGGGAGCTGTTTTTT.

The rearrangement links TRBV19 to TRBJ2-7; 9 bases map to TRBD1. Germline lookup yields CDR1 LNHDA and CDR2 SQIVND (reference sequence). V was pared by 6 bases and J by 6 bases, with 6 bases of the junction left unmatched. CDR3 length: 13 residues. The CDR3 sequence: CASSRDREGEQYF. The CDR3 region has the DNA TGTGCCAGTAGCCGGGACAGGGAAGGCGAGCAGTACTTC.

V and J are TRBV7-6 and TRBJ2-3; TRBD2 matches 12 bases. CDR1 and CDR2 (germline): SGHVS, FNYEAQ. This CDR3 spans 17 amino acids. The J segment lost 0 bases and the V segment lost 5 bases, leaving 6 bases of the junction unmatched. The DNA for the CDR3 is TGTGCCAGCAGCACAACTAGCGGGGGGTCTAGCACAGATACGCAGTATTTT. Its translation is CASSTTSGGSSTDTQYF.

A remark on this clone: Its ends do not fully match the called genes, so a read error is possible. The chain combines TRBV10-1 with TRBJ1-5; no firm D call. The CDR3 has 10 amino acids. Germline V gene lookup returns CDR1 WNHNN and CDR2 SYGVQD (reference sequence). DNA for the CDR3: TGCGCCAGCAGTGGCGGCCCGCGCGATTTT. Its translation: CASSGGPRDF.

Regarding this clone: The sample carries other DNA sequences with the same CDR3. The chain joins TRBV5-1 to TRBJ2-3; no clear D. Trimming removed 0 bases from V and 2 bases from J, with 7 bases in between. The germline V gene has CDR1 SGHRS and CDR2 YFSETQ. The CDR3 loop spans 14 amino acids. CDR3 sequence: CASSLESPTDTQYF. CDR3 sequence (DNA): TGCGCCAGCAGCTTGGAGAGCCCCACAGATACGCAGTATTTT.

The chain joins TRBV7-9 to TRBJ2-1; D gene ambiguous. V lost 4 bases and J lost 6, with 10 bases in between. Per the germline V gene, CDR1 is SEHNR and CDR2 is FQNEAQ (reference sequence). CDR3 length equals 13 residues. CDR3 loop: CASSSLLLNEQFF. As DNA, the CDR3 is TGTGCCAGCAGCTCTCTCCTTCTCAATGAGCAGTTCTTC.